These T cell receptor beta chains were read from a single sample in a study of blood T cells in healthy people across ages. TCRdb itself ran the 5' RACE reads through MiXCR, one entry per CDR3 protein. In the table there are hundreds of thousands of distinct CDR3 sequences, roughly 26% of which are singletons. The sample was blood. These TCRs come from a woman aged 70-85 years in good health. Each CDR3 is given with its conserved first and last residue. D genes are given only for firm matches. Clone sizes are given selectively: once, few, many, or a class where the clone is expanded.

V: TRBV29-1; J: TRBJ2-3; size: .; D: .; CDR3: CSVEGVGTYTDTQYF; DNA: TGCAGCGTTGAAGGCGTAGGCACTTACACAGATACGCAGTATTTT
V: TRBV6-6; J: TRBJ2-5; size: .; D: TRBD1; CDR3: CASRHRGETQYF; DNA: TGTGCCAGCAGGCACAGGGGGGAGACCCAGTACTTC
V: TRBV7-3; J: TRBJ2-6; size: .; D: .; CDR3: CASSPFGGANVLTF; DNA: TGTGCCAGCAGCCCCTTCGGGGGGGCCAACGTCCTGACTTTC
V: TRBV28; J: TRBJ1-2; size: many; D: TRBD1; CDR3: CASSLGLGQGANYGYTF; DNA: TGTGCCAGCAGTTTAGGCCTCGGGCAGGGGGCTAACTATGGCTACACCTTC
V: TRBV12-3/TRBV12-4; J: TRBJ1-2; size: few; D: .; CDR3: CASSLVQGGNYTF; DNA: TGTGCCAGCAGTTTAGTTCAGGGCGGGAACTACACCTTC
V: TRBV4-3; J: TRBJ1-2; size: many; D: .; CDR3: CASSPEPTAAGYGYTF; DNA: TGCGCCAGCAGCCCCGAACCCACGGCGGCAGGCTATGGCTACACCTTC
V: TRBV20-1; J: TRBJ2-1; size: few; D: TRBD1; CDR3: CSADPGQGVQGEQFF; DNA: TGCAGTGCTGACCCGGGACAGGGGGTCCAAGGTGAGCAGTTCTTC
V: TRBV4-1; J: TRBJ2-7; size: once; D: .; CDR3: CASQGRVGDASYEQYF; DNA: TGCGCCAGCCAAGGGCGAGTTGGGGACGCCTCTTACGAGCAGTACTTC
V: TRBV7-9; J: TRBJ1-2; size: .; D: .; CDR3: CASSSLLSANYGYTF; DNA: TGTGCCAGCAGCTCCCTATTGTCGGCGAACTATGGCTACACCTTC
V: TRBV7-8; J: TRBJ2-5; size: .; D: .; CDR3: CASSLTTPETQYF; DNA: TGTGCCAGCAGCCTGACTACCCCAGAGACCCAGTACTTC
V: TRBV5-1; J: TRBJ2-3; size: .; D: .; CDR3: CASSGGKDTQYF; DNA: TGCGCCAGCAGCGGGGGGAAAGATACGCAGTATTTT
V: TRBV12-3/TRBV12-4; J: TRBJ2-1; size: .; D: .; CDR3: CASSLVVPGYSYNEQFF; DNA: TGTGCCAGCAGTTTAGTCGTCCCGGGCTACTCCTACAATGAGCAGTTCTTC
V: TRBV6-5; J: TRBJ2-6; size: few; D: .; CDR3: CASSYSKGRQASGANVLTF; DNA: TGTGCCAGCAGTTACTCGAAAGGCCGACAGGCCTCTGGGGCCAACGTCCTGACTTTC
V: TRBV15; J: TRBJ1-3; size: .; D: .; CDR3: CATSRDGGRPNGNTIYF; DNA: TGTGCCACCAGCAGAGATGGAGGGCGGCCCAATGGAAACACCATATATTTT
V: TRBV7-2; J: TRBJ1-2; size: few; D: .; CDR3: CASSEGPGYTF; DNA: TGTGCCAGCAGCGAGGGGCCTGGCTACACCTTC
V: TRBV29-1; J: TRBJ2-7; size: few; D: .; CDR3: CSGAGTDSLGFYEQYF; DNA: TGCAGCGGCGCGGGGACGGACTCACTAGGGTTCTACGAGCAGTACTTC
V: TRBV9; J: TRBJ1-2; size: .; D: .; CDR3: CASSQGSGYGYTF; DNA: TGTGCCAGCAGCCAAGGGTCTGGGTATGGCTACACCTTC
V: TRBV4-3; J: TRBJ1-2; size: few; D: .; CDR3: CASSQAVENYGYTF; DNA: TGCGCCAGCAGCCAAGCGGTGGAAAACTATGGCTACACCTTC
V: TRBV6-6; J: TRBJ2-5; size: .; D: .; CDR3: CASSYRATEGTQYF; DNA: TGTGCCAGCAGTTACAGGGCTACCGAGGGGACCCAGTACTTC
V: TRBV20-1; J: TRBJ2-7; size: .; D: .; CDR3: CSAPQGGKGRTYEQYF; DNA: TGCAGTGCCCCCCAAGGCGGGAAGGGACGAACCTACGAGCAGTACTTC
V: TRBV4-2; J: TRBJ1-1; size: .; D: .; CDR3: CASSQDSERMNTEAFF; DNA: TGTGCCAGCAGCCAAGATTCGGAGAGGATGAACACTGAAGCTTTCTTT
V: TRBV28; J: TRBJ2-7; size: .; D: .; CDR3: CASSRLSYEQYF; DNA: TGTGCCAGCAGCCGGCTGAGTTACGAGCAGTACTTC
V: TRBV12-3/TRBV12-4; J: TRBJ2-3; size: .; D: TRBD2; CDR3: CASSSLAGEGTDTQYF; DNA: TGTGCCAGCAGTTCCCTAGCGGGAGAGGGCACAGATACGCAGTATTTT
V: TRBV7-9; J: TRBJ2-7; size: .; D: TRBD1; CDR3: CASSPQGPGYEQYF; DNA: TGTGCCAGCAGCCCACAGGGGCCTGGTTACGAGCAGTACTTC
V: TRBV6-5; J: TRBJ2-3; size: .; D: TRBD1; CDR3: CASSTRDRATDTQYF; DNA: TGTGCCAGCAGTACTCGGGACAGGGCCACAGATACGCAGTATTTT
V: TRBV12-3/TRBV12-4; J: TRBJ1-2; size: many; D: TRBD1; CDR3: CASSFGGQYYGYTF; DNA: TGTGCCAGCAGTTTTGGGGGACAGTACTATGGCTACACCTTC